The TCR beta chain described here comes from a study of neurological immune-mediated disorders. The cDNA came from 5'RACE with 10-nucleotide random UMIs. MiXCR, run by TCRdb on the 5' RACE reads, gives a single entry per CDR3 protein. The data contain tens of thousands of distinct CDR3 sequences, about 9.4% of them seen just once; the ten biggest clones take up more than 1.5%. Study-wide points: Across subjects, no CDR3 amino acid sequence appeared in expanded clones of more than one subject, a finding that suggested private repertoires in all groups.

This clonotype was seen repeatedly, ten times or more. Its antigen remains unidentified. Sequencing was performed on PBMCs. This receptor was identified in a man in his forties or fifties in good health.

The CDR3 bases are TGTGCCATCAGTGCTACAAGCCTGGGGCAAGAGACCCAGTACTTC. Its translation: CAISATSLGQETQYF. This chain uses TRBV10-3 with TRBJ2-5; D remains unclear. Trimming left V 4 bases short and J 2 bases short, with 14 bases between. The CDR3 covers 15 residues. The V gene's germline CDR1 is ENHRY and CDR2 SYGVKD.